The next 11 T cell receptor beta chains were all read from a single sample in a study of T-cell reconstitution after alpha-beta-depleted transplantation in children. A TCRbeta library incorporating unique molecular identifiers was prepared. MiXCR was run by TCRdb on the PCR reads, yielding one entry per CDR3 protein. Of about 1,000,000 distinct CDR3 sequences listed, under 30% are singletons. The sequencing here drew on PBMCs, mostly from graft donor cells, taken 360 days after TCRalphabeta/CD19-depleted stem cell transplant. These receptors were collected from a boy younger than two who had a stem cell transplant for SCID, so the T cells may come from the graft donor.

The chain combines TRBV5-1 with TRBJ2-5; 10 positions agree with TRBD1. Germline trimming cut 4 bases from V and 1 base from J; bases unmatched to any gene: 7. The CDR3 is made up of 16 amino acids. The germline CDR1 and CDR2 sequences are SGHRS and YFSETQ. DNA of the CDR3: TGCGCCAGCAGCCCGGACAGGGGGGCTCGCCAAGAGACCCAGTACTTC. It specifies CASSPDRGARQETQYF.

This clonotype came up many times. This rearrangement joins TRBV12-3 or TRBV12-4 to TRBJ2-3; D remains ambiguous. The V end lost 5 bases, the J end lost 0 bases, and 3 bases lay between the germline ends. The CDR3 extends over 12 amino acids. The chain's CDR3 is CASSMSTDTQYF. The CDR3 DNA sequence: TGTGCCAGCAGTATGAGCACAGATACGCAGTATTTT.

This chain joins TRBV5-1 and TRBJ2-5; 9 bases match TRBD1. This CDR3 has 17 amino acids. With V trimmed by 6 bases and J by 5 bases, 17 bases remained unmatched. Germline CDR1 is SGHRS and CDR2 is YFSETQ. CDR3: CASTPSGQGMFGETQYF. CDR3 nucleotides: TGCGCCAGCACCCCATCTGGACAGGGGATGTTCGGGGAGACCCAGTACTTC.

Here the CDR3 reads CATSRGGLVGEQYF. The CDR3 DNA reads TGTGCCACCAGCAGAGGGGGGTTAGTGGGCGAGCAGTACTTC. V is TRBV15 and J is TRBJ2-7; D is tentatively TRBD1 or TRBD2 (5 bases each). V was shortened by 1 base and J by 6 bases, with 13 bases between the two germline ends. Germline V gives CDR1 LNHNV, CDR2 YYDKDF (reference sequence). This CDR3 contains 14 residues. Filled out from reference TRBV15 and TRBJ2-7, the complete variable domain reads DAMVIQNPRYQVTQFGKPVTLSCSQTLNHNVMYWYQQKSSQAPKLLFHYYDKDFNNEADTPDNFQSRRPNTSFCFLDIRSPGLGDTAMYLCATSRGGLVGEQYFGPGTRLTVT.

This clonotype has ten or more counts. This sequence joins TRBV6-1 and TRBJ1-3, with D possibly matching TRBD1 (6 bases). The germline gives CDR1 MNHNS, CDR2 SASEGT. This CDR3 region has 15 residues. Trimming left V 6 bases short and J 0 bases short, with 12 bases between. The chain's CDR3 is CASRGQRYSGNTIYF. The CDR3 nucleotides read TGTGCCAGCAGAGGACAGAGATACTCTGGAAACACCATATATTTT.

This clonotype was seen only a few times. V is TRBV7-9 and J is TRBJ2-3; tentative D call: TRBD2 (5 bases). CDR3 length: 13 amino acids. Germline-derived CDR1 and CDR2 are SEHNR and FQNEAQ (reference sequence). V lost 5 bases to trimming and J lost 5 bases, with 11 bases between them. In nucleotides, the CDR3 is TGTGCCAGCAGCCTACTACTAGGAGATACGCAGTATTTT. Translating it yields CASSLLLGDTQYF.

This clonotype has more than one count but fewer than ten. This chain connects TRBV2 to TRBJ2-5, with unresolved D. Germline V gives CDR1 SNHLY, CDR2 FYNNEI. V lost 8 bases to trimming and J lost 4 bases, with 14 bases between them. The CDR3 has 13 residues. CDR3 bases: TGTGCCAGCGCCCCCTACGAGGCAGAGACCCAGTACTTC. Translated: CASAPYEAETQYF.

V usage is TRBV5-1 and J usage is TRBJ2-1, with no clear D. Germline lookup yields CDR1 SGHRS and CDR2 YFSETQ. The V end lost 4 bases, the J end lost 4 bases, and 12 bases lay between the germline ends. The CDR3 length is 14 residues. The CDR3 loop reads CASSPWSEYNEQFF. CDR3 DNA: TGCGCCAGCAGCCCCTGGTCAGAGTACAATGAGCAGTTCTTC. Filled out from reference TRBV5-1 and TRBJ2-1, the complete variable domain reads KAGVTQTPRYLIKTRGQQVTLSCSPISGHRSVSWYQQTPGQGLQFLFEYFSETQRNKGNFPGRFSGRQFSNSRSEMNVSTLELGDSALYLCASSPWSEYNEQFFGPGTRLTVL.

This rearrangement joins TRBV5-1 to TRBJ2-7; TRBD1 matches 10 bases. Germline V lookup: CDR1 SGHRS, CDR2 YFSETQ. Germline trimming cut 4 bases from V and 1 base from J; bases unmatched to any gene: 5. The CDR3 is made up of 15 amino acids. For the CDR3, the DNA is TGCGCCAGCAGCCCGGCGGGACAGGGGTCCTACGAGCAGTACTTC. Translated, it gives CASSPAGQGSYEQYF. The variable domain in full, with the rest retrieved from reference TRBV5-1 and TRBJ2-7, is KAGVTQTPRYLIKTRGQQVTLSCSPISGHRSVSWYQQTPGQGLQFLFEYFSETQRNKGNFPGRFSGRQFSNSRSEMNVSTLELGDSALYLCASSPAGQGSYEQYFGPGTRLTVT.

This clonotype appeared a few times. The V and J genes are TRBV7-2 and TRBJ2-4, with 11 bases identical to TRBD2. CDR1 SGHTA and CDR2 FQGNSA come from the germline V gene. The V segment lost 3 bases and the J segment 4 bases; nucleotides outside the gene matches: 5. The CDR3 contains 16 residues. CDR3 DNA sequence: TGTGCCAGCAGCTTGACACTAGCGGGGGATAAAAACATTCAGTACTTC. It translates to CASSLTLAGDKNIQYF.

There are a few counts of this clonotype. The chain uses TRBV10-3 and TRBJ2-3, with 8 bases fitting TRBD2. Losses at the gene ends were 7 bases for V and 2 bases for J; bases not matched to a gene: 5. Per the germline V gene, CDR1 is ENHRY and CDR2 is SYGVKD. This CDR3 comprises 14 residues. CDR3 in amino acids: CAINERGHTDTQYF. CDR3 nucleotides: TGTGCCATCAACGAGCGGGGGCACACAGATACGCAGTATTTT.